The present T cell receptor beta chain was sequenced within a study of T cell responses to AZD1222 COVID-19 vaccine. This clone was seen a handful of times. The CDR3 loop spans 14 amino acids. The junction had 2 bases not matched to a gene; V was cut back by 4 bases and J by 5 bases. Germline V CDR1 and CDR2: LGHDT, YNNKEL (reference sequence). Profiling relied on immunoSEQ multiplex PCR, and the TCRdb table lists in-frame clones only, not all of them. The sample lists roughly 100,000 clones; approximately 89% were seen once. This TCR was recovered from an adult who received the AZD1222 COVID-19 vaccine. The chain uses TRBV3-1 (or the pseudogene TRBV3-2) and TRBJ1-5; 10 bases map to TRBD1. Specimen: peripheral blood, collected 28 days after the second AZD1222 dose. The CDR3 loop is CASSPGTGDQPQHF. The CDR3 DNA is TGTGCCAGCAGCCCCGGGACAGGGGATCAGCCCCAGCATTTT.